The sequence of this T cell receptor beta chain was determined in a study of cytotoxic CD8 clonotypes in ibrutinib-treated CLL. Study-wide results and limits: Circulating CD8+ T-cell counts were tracked by baseline clonality, which exceeded that of age-matched healthy donors.

As to this clone: Its antigen is still unknown.

The protocol was immunoSEQ multiplex PCR, while the TCRdb copy is restricted to in-frame clones and leaves out a portion. The sample consists of approximately 160,000 clones, nearly 90% of them appearing once. The clonotype was recovered from a human donor with chronic lymphocytic leukemia. Material: PBMCs, obtained at disease progression, from a patient treated with ibrutinib.

Here the CDR3 DNA reads TGTGCCAGTAGTGCTCAGGGTCGACACTATGGCTACACCTTC. Its translation: CASSAQGRHYGYTF. V and J are TRBV19 and TRBJ1-2; D possibly corresponds to TRBD1 (5 bases). Germline CDR1 is LNHDA and CDR2 is SQIVND (reference sequence). This CDR3 is 14 amino acids long. Trimming shortened V by 5 bases and J by 3 bases, and 13 bases separated the two germline ends.